The 26 T cell receptor beta chains below all came from one sample that was sequenced in a study of blood T cells in healthy people across ages. A second PCR of 7 to 11 cycles used a sample-barcoded 5' primer and a J-beta primer mix. TCRdb re-analysed the 5' RACE reads in MiXCR, keeping a single row per CDR3 protein. The sample carries approximately 800,000 distinct CDR3 sequences, more than 45% recorded once. The specimen sequenced was blood. These receptors were collected from a young man in good health.

The chain couples TRBV27 to TRBJ1-5, with a weak D call TRBD1 (5 bases). The germline V and J ends were trimmed by 5 bases and 7 bases, with 21 bases remaining between them. Germline assignment: CDR1 MNHEY and CDR2 SMNVEV (reference sequence). The CDR3 is 16 residues long. The CDR3 bases are TGTGCCAGCAGTCCTTGGGTGGGGGGTCTGAGCCAGCCCCAGCATTTT. Translation gives CASSPWVGGLSQPQHF.

The chain joins TRBV29-1 to TRBJ2-3, with 8 bases aligning to TRBD2. V trimming: 7 bases; J trimming: 2 bases; junction bases outside the gene matches: 11. Germline V lookup: CDR1 SQVTM, CDR2 ANQGSEA. The length of the CDR3 is 15 residues. CDR3 DNA sequence: TGCAGCGCTACCCCGCGGGGGGCGACCACAGATACGCAGTATTTT. Its translation is CSATPRGATTDTQYF.

V usage is TRBV30 and J usage is TRBJ2-7; D is unresolved. The length of the CDR3 is 11 residues. V lost 1 base and J 3 bases, leaving 4 bases between the germline ends. The germline V gene has CDR1 GTSNPN and CDR2 SVGIG (reference sequence). CDR3: CAWSEYYEQYF. CDR3 DNA: TGTGCCTGGAGTGAGTACTACGAGCAGTACTTC. The whole variable domain, remainder taken from reference TRBV30 and TRBJ2-7, is SQTIHQWPATLVQPVGSPLSLECTVEGTSNPNLYWYRQAAGRGLQLLFYSVGIGQISSEVPQNLSASRPQDRQFILSSKKLLLSDSGFYLCAWSEYYEQYFGPGTRLTVT.

The chain is built from TRBV6-4 and TRBJ2-3; D possibly uses TRBD1 or TRBD2 (5 bases each). This CDR3 comprises 14 residues. Trimming removed 6 bases at V and 3 bases at J, with 13 bases between. From germline, CDR1 is MRHNA and CDR2 SNTAGT. The CDR3 DNA is TGTGCCAGCAGCCAGGGCGGGTGGACAGATACGCAGTATTTT. Translating gives CASSQGGWTDTQYF.

The chain combines TRBV4-1 with TRBJ2-1, with a tentative D call TRBD1 (5 bases). The CDR3 contains 15 residues. V was clipped by 0 bases and J by 7 bases, with 13 bases between them. Germline V lookup: CDR1 MGHRA, CDR2 YSYEKL. DNA of the CDR3: TGCGCCAGCAGCCAAGAACCCAGGGTGGGAAATGAGCAGTTCTTC. It encodes CASSQEPRVGNEQFF.

The genes are TRBV6-2 or TRBV6-3 and TRBJ2-5, with D possibly TRBD1 on 6 matching bases. There are 16 residues in the CDR3. CDR1 and CDR2 (germline): MNHEY, SVGEGT. V dropped 6 bases and J dropped 11 bases, with 28 bases sitting between them. Here the CDR3 DNA reads TGTGCCAGCAGCTACCAACCGAGATACAGGGACAATGAGCAGTACTTC. Amino acid sequence: CASSYQPRYRDNEQYF.

This clonotype was counted many times. V is TRBV5-1 and J is TRBJ2-1, with D possibly called TRBD1 or TRBD2 (5 bases each). The V and J ends lost 2 bases and 7 bases respectively, with 16 bases between them. Germline V gene data show CDR1 as SGHRS and CDR2 as YFSETQ. The CDR3 has 15 amino acids. CDR3 loop: CASSFWGTAANEQFF. The CDR3 bases are TGCGCCAGCAGCTTTTGGGGGACGGCAGCTAATGAGCAGTTCTTC.

The gene calls are TRBV7-3 and TRBJ2-7; D not certain. The CDR3 consists of 14 residues. The V gene lost 5 bases and the J gene lost 1 base, with 12 bases spanning the gap. Germline V gene lookup returns CDR1 SGHTA and CDR2 FQGTGA. CDR3 sequence reads: CASSRDAESYEQYF. The CDR3 DNA is TGTGCCAGCAGCCGCGACGCGGAGTCCTACGAGCAGTACTTC.

The V and J genes are TRBV7-2 and TRBJ1-5; no definite D call. From germline, CDR1 is SGHTA and CDR2 FQGNSA. V dropped 2 bases and J dropped 7 bases, with 15 bases sitting between them. The CDR3 is made up of 15 amino acids. The CDR3 loop reads CASSLNTDPGQPQHF. The CDR3 DNA follows: TGTGCCAGCAGCTTAAATACCGATCCGGGACAGCCCCAGCATTTT.

The chain combines TRBV10-3 with TRBJ2-5, with TRBD2 matching 8 bases. V lost 3 bases, J lost 7 bases, and 4 bases stayed unmatched. Germline lookup yields CDR1 ENHRY and CDR2 SYGVKD. This CDR3 contains 13 residues. CDR3 DNA sequence: TGTGCCATCAGTGAAGAGCGGGAGTGGACCCAGTACTTC. It is translated as CAISEEREWTQYF.

V gene TRBV20-1 combines with J gene TRBJ1-6, with D unresolved. Deletions cut 5 bases from V and 0 bases from J, with 8 bases between. The CDR3 spans 14 residues. Per germline, CDR1 DFQATT and CDR2 SNEGSKA (reference sequence). Here the CDR3 reads CSASSTSYNSPLHF. For the CDR3, the DNA is TGCAGTGCTTCCTCTACCTCCTATAATTCACCCCTCCACTTT.

The V gene is TRBV27, the J gene TRBJ2-7; D may be TRBD2 (6 bases). V lost 5 bases and J 1 base, leaving 18 bases between the germline ends. The CDR3 length is 16 residues. Germline CDR1 is MNHEY and CDR2 is SMNVEV (reference sequence). CDR3 residues: CASSLAFPGGSYEQYF. The CDR3 DNA reads TGTGCCAGCAGTCTCGCCTTTCCCGGGGGTTCCTACGAGCAGTACTTC.

This chain joins TRBV7-2 and TRBJ1-1, with TRBD1 as a possible D gene (5 bases). Germline V gene sequence: CDR1 SGHTA, CDR2 FQGNSA. Trimming took 4 bases from V and 4 from J, leaving 13 bases between them. This CDR3 has 14 residues. The CDR3, as DNA: TGTGCCAGCAGCTCGACCTCGGGGACCACTGAAGCTTTCTTT. Protein sequence: CASSSTSGTTEAFF.

The chain joins TRBV28 to TRBJ2-4; D may be TRBD2 (5 bases). The DNA end is more similar to TRBJ2-7, so the J call may be wrong. The CDR3 runs 14 residues. From germline, CDR1 is MDHEN and CDR2 SYDVKM. The CDR3, as DNA: TGTGCCAGCAGACCCACTAGTCAAATCTACGAGCAGTACTTC. Its translation is CASRPTSQIYEQYF.

The chain recombines TRBV24-1 with TRBJ2-1; D unclear. The CDR3 has 12 residues. With 3 bases removed from V and 10 bases from J, the gap between germline ends came to 9 bases. Germline CDR1 reads KGHDR; CDR2 reads SFDVKD. The CDR3 nucleotides are TGTGCCACCAGTGATCCAGGATGGGAGCAGTTCTTC. Amino acid sequence: CATSDPGWEQFF.

The chain combines TRBV12-3 or TRBV12-4 with TRBJ1-2, with D uncertain. The CDR3 spans 13 residues. V lost 6 bases and J lost 4, with 12 bases in between. The CDR3 loop is CASSLQEVYGYTF. The DNA of the CDR3 is TGTGCCAGCAGCCTTCAAGAGGTCTATGGCTACACCTTC.

The V call is TRBV7-2, the J call TRBJ2-5; D is unclear. Germline V gene data show CDR1 as SGHTA and CDR2 as FQGNSA. CDR3 length: 16 amino acids. With 5 bases removed from V and 2 bases from J, the gap between germline ends came to 18 bases. The CDR3 region is CASSLNPVTTQETQYF. The DNA for the CDR3 is TGTGCCAGCAGCCTAAACCCCGTGACAACTCAAGAGACCCAGTACTTC. Combining the CDR3 with reference TRBV7-2 and TRBJ2-5 gives the whole variable domain GAGVSQSPSNKVTEKGKDVELRCDPISGHTALYWYRQSLGQGLEFLIYFQGNSAPDKSGLPSDRFSAERTGGSVSTLTIQRTQQEDSAVYLCASSLNPVTTQETQYFGPGTRLLVL.

V usage is TRBV4-3 and J usage is TRBJ1-6; D is unclear. The CDR3 contains 13 residues. V was shortened by 0 bases and J by 10 bases, with 7 bases between the two germline ends. Per germline, CDR1 LGHNA and CDR2 YSLEER. CDR3 region: CASSQDIQSPLHF. CDR3 in DNA: TGCGCCAGCAGCCAAGACATCCAATCACCCCTCCACTTT.

This clonotype was found a few times. The rearrangement uses TRBV29-1 and TRBJ1-2, with 7 positions matching TRBD1. Germline V gene lookup returns CDR1 SQVTM and CDR2 ANQGSEA. Trimming cost V 6 bases and J 7 bases; bases outside gene matches: 8. This CDR3 has 12 residues. CDR3 DNA sequence: TGCAGCGTCGGGCAGGGGGTCTCTGGCTACACCTTC. It specifies CSVGQGVSGYTF.

This clonotype turned up a few times. The rearrangement uses TRBV12-3 or TRBV12-4 and TRBJ1-2; a weak D match, TRBD1 (5 bases). Trimming removed 6 bases at V and 1 base at J, with 15 bases between. CDR3 size: 15 residues. The CDR3 region is CASSPIPDSNYGYTF. CDR3 DNA: TGTGCCAGCAGCCCGATTCCTGACAGTAACTATGGCTACACCTTC.

CDR3 sequence reads: CSAPGTASYNEQFF. In DNA, the CDR3 is TGCAGTGCGCCCGGGACGGCATCCTACAATGAGCAGTTCTTC. V usage is TRBV20-1 and J usage is TRBJ2-1; the D call may be TRBD1 or TRBD2 (5 bases each). CDR1 DFQATT and CDR2 SNEGSKA come from the germline V gene (reference sequence). Trimming cost V 6 bases and J 1 base, with 13 bases left between them. The CDR3 covers 14 residues.

The CDR3 spells CASSPRGGGATDTQYF. In DNA, the CDR3 is TGTGCCAGCAGCCCGAGGGGGGGCGGGGCGACAGATACGCAGTATTTT. V gene TRBV7-2 combines with J gene TRBJ2-3, with a tentative D call TRBD2 (7 bases). In germline, CDR1 is SGHTA, CDR2 FQGNSA. With 5 bases removed from V and 3 bases from J, the gap between germline ends came to 18 bases. The CDR3 runs to 16 residues.

The rearrangement joins TRBV7-2 to TRBJ1-2; TRBD1 matches at 9 bases. The CDR3 runs to 14 residues. V shed 5 bases and J 9 bases; nucleotides not matched to a gene: 10. Looked up from germline, CDR1 is SGHTA and CDR2 is FQGNSA. CDR3 sequence: CASSLEGQGVRYTF. The CDR3 bases are TGTGCCAGCAGCCTGGAGGGACAGGGTGTTCGCTACACCTTC.

This clonotype was seen a handful of times. This chain uses TRBV5-1 with TRBJ2-4; D is possibly TRBD1 or TRBD2 (5 bases each). CDR3 length: 16 residues. Germline V CDR1 and CDR2: SGHRS, YFSETQ. Trimming pared 1 base from V and 2 bases from J, leaving 13 bases between. The CDR3 loop reads CASSLSEGRTKNIQYF. The CDR3 DNA reads TGCGCCAGCAGCTTGTCTGAGGGGAGAACCAAAAACATTCAGTACTTC.

The chain combines TRBV12-3 or TRBV12-4 with TRBJ1-2; no reliable D call. The V end lost 5 bases, the J end lost 7 bases, and 11 bases lay between the germline ends. The CDR3 is 12 residues long. CDR3 coding DNA: TGTGCCAGCAGTGTAACCAGGCGTGGCTACACCTTC. It is translated as CASSVTRRGYTF.

The chain is built from TRBV20-1 and TRBJ2-5; possibly TRBD1 for D (6 bases). The better agreement between TRBJ2-7 and the DNA end casts doubt on the J call. This CDR3 spans 13 amino acids. Germline CDR1 reads DFQATT; CDR2 reads SNEGSKA (reference sequence). CDR3 in amino acids: CSARQGTTYEQYF. Written as DNA, the CDR3 is TGCAGTGCTAGACAGGGGACAACCTACGAGCAGTACTTC.